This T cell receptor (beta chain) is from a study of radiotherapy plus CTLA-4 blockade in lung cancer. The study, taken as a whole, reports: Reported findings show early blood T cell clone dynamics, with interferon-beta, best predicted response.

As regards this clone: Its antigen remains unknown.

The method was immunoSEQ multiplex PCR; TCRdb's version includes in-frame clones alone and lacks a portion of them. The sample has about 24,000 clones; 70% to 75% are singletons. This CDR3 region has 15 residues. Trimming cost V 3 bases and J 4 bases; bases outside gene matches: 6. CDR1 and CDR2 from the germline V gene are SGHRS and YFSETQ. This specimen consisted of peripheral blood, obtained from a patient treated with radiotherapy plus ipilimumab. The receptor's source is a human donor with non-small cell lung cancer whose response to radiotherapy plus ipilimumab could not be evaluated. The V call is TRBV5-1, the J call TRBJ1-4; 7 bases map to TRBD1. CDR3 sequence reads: CASSSTGDGNEKLFF. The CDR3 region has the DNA TGCGCCAGCAGCTCCACAGGGGATGGTAATGAAAAACTGTTTTTT.